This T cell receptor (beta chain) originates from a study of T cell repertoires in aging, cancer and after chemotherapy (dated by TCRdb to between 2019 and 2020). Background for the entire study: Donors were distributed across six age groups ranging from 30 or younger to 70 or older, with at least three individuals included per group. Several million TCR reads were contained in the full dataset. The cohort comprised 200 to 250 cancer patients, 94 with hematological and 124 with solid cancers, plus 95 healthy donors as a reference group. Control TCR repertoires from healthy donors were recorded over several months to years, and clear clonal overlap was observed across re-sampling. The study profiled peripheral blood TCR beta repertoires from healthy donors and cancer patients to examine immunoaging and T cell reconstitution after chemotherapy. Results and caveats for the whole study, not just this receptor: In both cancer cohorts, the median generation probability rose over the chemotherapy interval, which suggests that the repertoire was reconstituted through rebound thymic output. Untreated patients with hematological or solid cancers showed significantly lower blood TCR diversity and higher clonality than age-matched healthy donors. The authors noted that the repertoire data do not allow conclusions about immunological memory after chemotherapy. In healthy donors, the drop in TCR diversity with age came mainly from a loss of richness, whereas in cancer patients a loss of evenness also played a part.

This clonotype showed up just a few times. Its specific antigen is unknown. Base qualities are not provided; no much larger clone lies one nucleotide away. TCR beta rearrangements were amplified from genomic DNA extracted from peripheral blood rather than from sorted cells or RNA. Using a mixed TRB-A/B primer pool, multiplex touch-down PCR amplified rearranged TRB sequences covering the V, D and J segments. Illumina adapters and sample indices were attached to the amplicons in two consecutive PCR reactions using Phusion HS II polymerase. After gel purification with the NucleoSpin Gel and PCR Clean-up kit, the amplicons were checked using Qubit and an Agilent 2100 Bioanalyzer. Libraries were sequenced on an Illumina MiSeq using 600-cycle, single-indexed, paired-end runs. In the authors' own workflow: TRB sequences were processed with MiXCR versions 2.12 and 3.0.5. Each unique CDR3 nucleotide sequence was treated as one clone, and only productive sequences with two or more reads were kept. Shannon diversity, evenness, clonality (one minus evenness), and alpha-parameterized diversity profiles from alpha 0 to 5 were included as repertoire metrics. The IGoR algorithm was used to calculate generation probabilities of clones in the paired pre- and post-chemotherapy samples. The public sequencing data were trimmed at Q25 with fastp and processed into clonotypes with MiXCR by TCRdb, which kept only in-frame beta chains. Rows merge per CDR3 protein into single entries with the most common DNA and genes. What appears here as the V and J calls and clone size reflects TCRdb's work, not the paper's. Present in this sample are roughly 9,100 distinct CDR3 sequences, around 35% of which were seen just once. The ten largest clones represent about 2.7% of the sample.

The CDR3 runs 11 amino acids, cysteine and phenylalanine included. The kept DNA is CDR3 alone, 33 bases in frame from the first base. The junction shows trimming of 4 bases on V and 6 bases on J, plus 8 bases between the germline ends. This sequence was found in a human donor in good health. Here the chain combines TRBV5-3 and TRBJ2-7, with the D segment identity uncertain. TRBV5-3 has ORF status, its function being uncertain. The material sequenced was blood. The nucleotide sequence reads TGTGCCAGAAGCCAAAGGCTCGAGCAGTACTTC. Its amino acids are CARSQRLEQYF.